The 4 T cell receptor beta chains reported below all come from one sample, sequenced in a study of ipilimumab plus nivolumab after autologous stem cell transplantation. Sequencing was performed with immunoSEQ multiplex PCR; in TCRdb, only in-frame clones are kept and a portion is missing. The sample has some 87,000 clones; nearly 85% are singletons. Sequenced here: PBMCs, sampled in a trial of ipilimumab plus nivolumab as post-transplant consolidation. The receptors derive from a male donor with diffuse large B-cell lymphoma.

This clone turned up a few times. As DNA, the CDR3 is TGTGCCAGCAGCTCCTACTTCAGGGAGGCTAATGAAAAACTGTTTTTT. It yields the protein CASSSYFREANEKLFF. The chain is built from TRBV5-6 and TRBJ1-4; D may be TRBD1 (5 bases). In germline, CDR1 is SGHDT, CDR2 YYEEEE. V lost 3 bases, J lost 3 bases, and 15 bases lay in between. This CDR3 has 16 residues.

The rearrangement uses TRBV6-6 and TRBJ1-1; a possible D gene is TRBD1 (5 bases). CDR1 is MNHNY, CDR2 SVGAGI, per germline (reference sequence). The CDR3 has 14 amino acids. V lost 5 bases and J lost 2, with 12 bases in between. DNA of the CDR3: TGTGCCAGCAGTACACAGGTAGAAAACACTGAAGCTTTCTTT. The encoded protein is CASSTQVENTEAFF.

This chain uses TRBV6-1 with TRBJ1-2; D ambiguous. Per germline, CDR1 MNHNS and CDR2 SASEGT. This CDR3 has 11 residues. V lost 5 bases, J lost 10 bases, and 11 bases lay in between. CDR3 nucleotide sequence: TGTGCCAGCAGTCCGGACCGTCACTACACCTTC. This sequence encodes CASSPDRHYTF.

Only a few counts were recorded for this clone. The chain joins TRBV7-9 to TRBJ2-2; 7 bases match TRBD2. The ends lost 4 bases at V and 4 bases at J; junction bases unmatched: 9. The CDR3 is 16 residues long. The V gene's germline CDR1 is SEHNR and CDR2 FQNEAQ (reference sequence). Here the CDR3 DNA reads TGTGCCAGCAGCTACGTGGGGGGGAGAAGCACCGGGGAGCTGTTTTTT. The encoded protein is CASSYVGGRSTGELFF.